The 5 T cell receptor beta chains below come from one sample, sequenced in a study of vaccination effects on CD4 cells after COVID-19. Using viral peptide pools, the ViraFEST assay grew out antigen-specific CD4+ T cells prior to sequencing. The culture ran for approximately 10 days, and then CD4+ T cells were isolated. All participants had two doses of either the BNT162b2 or mRNA-1273 vaccine. These receptors' antigens are unknown. Generated by immunoSEQ multiplex PCR, the TCRdb table keeps only in-frame clones and is missing some. The table records approximately 30,000 clones, about four fifths of them present only once. The sample consisted of CD4+ T cells from PBMCs cultured with HCoV-NL63 spike peptides, taken after COVID-19 vaccination. These receptors were collected from a human donor who received a COVID-19 vaccine. Some clones in this sample may be carry-over from other donors' samples.

This clone was found a few times. This rearrangement joins TRBV18 to TRBJ1-5; weak D call: TRBD1 (5 bases). Germline CDR1 KGHSH, CDR2 LQKENI. This CDR3 spans 13 amino acids. V lost 3 bases to trimming and J lost 6 bases, with 9 bases between them. The CDR3 is CASSPGTGQPQHF. CDR3 nucleotides: TGTGCCAGCTCACCCGGGACCGGTCAGCCCCAGCATTTT.

V usage is TRBV7-9 and J usage is TRBJ2-2; a weak D match, TRBD2 (6 bases). The V and J ends lost 4 bases and 6 bases respectively, with 15 bases between them. This CDR3 is built from 15 residues. Germline CDR1 is SEHNR and CDR2 is FQNEAQ (reference sequence). CDR3 in amino acids: CASSSQTSSSGELFF. CDR3 sequence (DNA): TGTGCCAGCAGCTCCCAGACTAGTTCCTCCGGGGAGCTGTTTTTT.

The chain has TRBV6-1 and TRBJ2-7; D is uncertain. Germline V gives CDR1 MNHNS, CDR2 SASEGT. This CDR3 comprises 14 residues. V gave up 1 base and J gave up 0 bases, with 7 bases separating them. As DNA, the CDR3 is TGTGCCAGCAGTGAAGATGGGGTCTCCTACGAGCAGTACGTC. Its translation: CASSEDGVSYEQYV.

The J gene is TRBJ1-5, the V gene TRBV6-5; D may be TRBD1 (6 bases). Germline V gives CDR1 MNHEY, CDR2 SVGAGI. The V end was cut by 0 bases, the J end by 0 bases, with 6 bases between. The CDR3 extends over 15 amino acids. CDR3 nucleotides: TGTGCCAGCAGTTACTCAGGGGGTAGCAATCAGCCCCAGCATTTT. Translated: CASSYSGGSNQPQHF.

V usage is TRBV6-2 or TRBV6-3 and J usage is TRBJ1-1, with unresolved D. The CDR3 sequence is 12 residues long. CDR1 MNHEY and CDR2 SVGEGT come from the germline V gene. V lost 2 bases and J 8 bases, leaving 9 bases between the germline ends. This chain's CDR3 is CASSYPHAEAFF. The DNA of the CDR3 is TGTGCCAGCAGTTACCCGCATGCAGAAGCTTTCTTT.